What follows are 32 T cell receptor beta chains derived from one specimen sequenced in a study of CD8+CD57+ T cells in acquired aplastic anemia. The template used for profiling TCR beta VDJ and CDR3 was genomic DNA. TCRdb redid the calling of the reads with MiXCR, one entry per CDR3 protein. The table has under 200,000 distinct CDR3 sequences, roughly 40% seen once. Sequencing input: sorted CD4+, CD8+, or CD8+CD57+ T cells (not recorded which) from PBMCs. These TCRs come from a human donor in good health.

This clonotype was seen at least ten times. The chain combines TRBV9 with TRBJ2-7; D may be TRBD1 or TRBD2 (5 bases each). CDR1 and CDR2 from the germline V gene are SGDLS and YYNGEE. V was cut by 4 bases and J by 6 bases, with 14 bases left in between. The CDR3 is 13 residues long. The CDR3 region has the DNA TGTGCCAGCAGCCGGGACCTATGGGGCGAGCAGTACTTC. This sequence encodes CASSRDLWGEQYF.

A remark on this clonotype: A read error may be the cause here, since a much bigger clone is one base away. The V gene is TRBV10-1, the J gene TRBJ2-2; tentative D call: TRBD2 (6 bases). The CDR3 has 15 amino acids. CDR1 and CDR2 from the germline V gene are WNHNN and SYGVQD (reference sequence). Written as DNA, the CDR3 is TGTGCCAGCACCTGGGGGACTCCGGACACCGGGGAGCTGTTTTTT. Its protein product is CASTWGTPDTGELFF.

This clonotype was found many times. The CDR3: CASSHSGASYEQYF. The CDR3 DNA follows: TGTGCCAGCAGCCACTCCGGGGCCTCCTACGAGCAGTACTTC. The chain is built from TRBV6-5 and TRBJ2-7; D is possibly TRBD1 or TRBD2 (5 bases each). The CDR3 is 14 amino acids. Germline V gene lookup returns CDR1 MNHEY and CDR2 SVGAGI. V was pared by 6 bases and J by 0 bases, with 12 bases between.

The chain is built from TRBV19 and TRBJ1-5; weak D call: TRBD1 (6 bases). The CDR3 totals 14 residues. V dropped 5 bases and J dropped 7 bases, with 15 bases sitting between them. Germline loops: CDR1 LNHDA, CDR2 SQIVND (reference sequence). Here the CDR3 DNA reads TGTGCCAGTAGTTTCGACAGGTCCGGGCAGCCCCAGCATTTT. Translation gives CASSFDRSGQPQHF.

About this clonotype itself: A much larger clone is a single base away; this may be a read error. This rearrangement joins TRBV10-2 to TRBJ1-2; 7 bases map to TRBD1. Germline assignment: CDR1 WSHSY and CDR2 SAAADI. CDR3 length: 14 amino acids. Unmatched junction bases numbered 7, after V lost 3 bases and J lost 6 bases. CDR3 sequence: CASSEGTEGDGYTF. DNA of the CDR3: TGCGCCAGCAGTGAAGGGACAGAGGGCGATGGCTACACCTTC.

Written as DNA, the CDR3 is TGTGCCAGCAGGGCGACAGGATTTAACACAGATACGCAGCATTTT. Translated, it gives CASRATGFNTDTQHF. This rearrangement joins TRBV11-2 to TRBJ2-3; D might be TRBD1 (6 bases). The DNA end is more similar to TRBJ1-5, so the J call may be wrong. The germline V gene encodes CDR1 SGHAT and CDR2 FQNNGV. The length of the CDR3 is 15 residues.

In its sample, this clonotype was seen many times. The chain uses TRBV20-1 and TRBJ1-2, with TRBD1 as a possible D gene (5 bases). Germline values: CDR1 DFQATT, CDR2 SNEGSKA (reference sequence). CDR3 length: 12 amino acids. CDR3 DNA sequence: TGCAGCCCGGGACCTCCTGATTATGGCTACACCTTC. This gives the protein CSPGPPDYGYTF.

The V call is TRBV2, the J call TRBJ1-1; D is undetermined. V was trimmed by 2 bases and J by 4 bases, leaving 11 bases between them. This CDR3 region has 14 residues. Looked up from germline, CDR1 is SNHLY and CDR2 is FYNNEI. The CDR3 DNA is TGTGCCAGCAGTGAACGTGGGCTTGGCACTGAAGCTTTCTTT. It encodes CASSERGLGTEAFF.

The V call is TRBV15, the J call TRBJ1-6, with D unresolved. Trimming left V 0 bases short and J 7 bases short, with 4 bases between. CDR1 LNHNV and CDR2 YYDKDF come from the germline V gene (reference sequence). The CDR3 totals 13 residues. CDR3 DNA: TGTGCCACCAGCAGAGATTGGAATTCACCCCTCCACTTT. It yields the protein CATSRDWNSPLHF.

The chain joins TRBV4-2 to TRBJ1-2; D is perhaps TRBD1 (5 bases). Per germline, CDR1 LGHNA and CDR2 YNFKEQ. Trimming left V 5 bases short and J 0 bases short, with 16 bases between. The CDR3 contains 16 residues. The CDR3 DNA reads TGTGCCAGCAGCAGCCCGGGGACGAAAGCTAACTATGGCTACACCTTC. Translated, it gives CASSSPGTKANYGYTF.

This clonotype was detected only a few times. This rearrangement joins TRBV7-6 to TRBJ1-1; tentatively, D is TRBD1 (5 bases). CDR1 is SGHVS, CDR2 FNYEAQ, per germline. V dropped 1 base and J dropped 4 bases, with 10 bases sitting between them. The CDR3 has 14 amino acids. The chain's CDR3 is CASSLVRAGTEAFF. CDR3 nucleotide sequence: TGTGCCAGCAGCTTAGTCAGGGCGGGCACTGAAGCTTTCTTT.

The V gene is TRBV19, the J gene TRBJ1-1; the match to TRBD1 covers 8 bases. The V segment lost 6 bases and the J segment 5 bases; nucleotides outside the gene matches: 5. Germline values: CDR1 LNHDA, CDR2 SQIVND (reference sequence). The CDR3 has 13 residues. CDR3 coding DNA: TGTGCCAGTAGCCAGACAGGGGAAACTGAAGCTTTCTTT. Translated, it gives CASSQTGETEAFF.

With regard to this clonotype: Germline and junction disagree at one end, which may indicate a read error. CDR3 amino acids: CASSLLGPYSEQFF. CDR3 nucleotide sequence: TGTGCCAGCAGCTTATTGGGGCCCTACAGTGAGCAGTTCTTC. The chain couples TRBV11-1 to TRBJ2-1, with D perhaps TRBD1 (5 bases). This CDR3 contains 14 residues. Germline CDR1 is SGHAT and CDR2 is FQDESV (reference sequence).

This chain uses TRBV24-1 with TRBJ2-1, with 12 nucleotides matching TRBD2. The CDR3 runs to 18 residues. Germline CDR1 KGHDR, CDR2 SFDVKD. Trimming at V came to 3 bases and at J to 0 bases, leaving 5 bases not matched to a gene. CDR3 sequence (DNA): TGTGCCACCAGTGATCCATGGACTAGCGGGAACTCCTACAATGAGCAGTTCTTC. This encodes CATSDPWTSGNSYNEQFF.

This clonotype has just a few counts. The V gene is TRBV10-3, the J gene TRBJ2-7, with 12 nucleotides matching TRBD1. The CDR3 totals 14 residues. V trimming: 4 bases; J trimming: 5 bases; junction bases outside the gene matches: 3. Germline assignment: CDR1 ENHRY and CDR2 SYGVKD. CDR3 loop: CAISGGTGGNEQYF. In nucleotides, the CDR3 is TGTGCCATCAGTGGTGGGACAGGGGGCAACGAGCAGTACTTC.

In this sample, this clonotype turned up once. The V call is TRBV7-2, the J call TRBJ2-7; D may be TRBD1 (5 bases). This CDR3 has 15 amino acids. V lost 6 bases, J lost 3 bases, and 18 bases lay in between. The germline V gene has CDR1 SGHTA and CDR2 FQGNSA. CDR3 nucleotides: TGTGCCAGCAGTGCCGCCCCCAGGGTGGACTACGAGCAGTACTTC. Residues: CASSAAPRVDYEQYF.

The table lists this clonotype with many counts. This chain links TRBV7-3 with TRBJ2-3; 11 bases line up with TRBD2. After removal of 0 bases from V and 0 bases from J, the junction contained 2 bases not matched to a gene. Germline loops: CDR1 SGHTA, CDR2 FQGTGA. This CDR3 spans 17 amino acids. The CDR3 DNA follows: TGTGCCAGCAGCTTAACTAGCGGGAGGGGTAGCACAGATACGCAGTATTTT. Translated, it gives CASSLTSGRGSTDTQYF.

Remarks on this clonotype: This may be a read error: a much more frequent sequence differs by one nucleotide. The gene calls are TRBV20-1 and TRBJ2-1, with a tentative D call TRBD1 (6 bases). The CDR3 totals 14 residues. Trimming removed 6 bases from V and 8 bases from J, with 20 bases in between. Germline V gene sequence: CDR1 DFQATT, CDR2 SNEGSKA (reference sequence). The CDR3 nucleotides are TGCAGTGCCCCCGCTACTACAGGGAGCGATGAGCAGTTCTTC. The encoded protein is CSAPATTGSDEQFF.

The V call is TRBV2, the J call TRBJ1-6, with 7 nucleotides matching TRBD1. Germline values: CDR1 SNHLY, CDR2 FYNNEI. V trimming: 5 bases; J trimming: 5 bases; junction bases outside the gene matches: 6. CDR3 size: 15 residues. CDR3 nucleotides: TGTGCCAGCAGTTTTACCGGGACAGATAATTCACCCCTCCACTTT. It translates to CASSFTGTDNSPLHF.

This chain uses TRBV10-3 with TRBJ2-2; D not certain. The CDR3 has 9 amino acids. V dropped 11 bases and J dropped 6 bases, with 4 bases sitting between them. Germline lookup yields CDR1 ENHRY and CDR2 SYGVKD. In nucleotides, the CDR3 is TGTGCCGATTCCGGGGAGCTGTTTTTT. Amino acid sequence: CADSGELFF.

The V and J genes are TRBV19 and TRBJ2-1; no clear D. The CDR3 is made up of 12 amino acids. Per germline, CDR1 LNHDA and CDR2 SQIVND (reference sequence). V gave up 3 bases and J gave up 9 bases, with 9 bases separating them. The DNA of the CDR3 is TGTGCCAGTAGTATTGTCGCATCTGAGCAGTTCTTC. Its translation is CASSIVASEQFF. Together with reference TRBV19 and TRBJ2-1, the CDR3 gives the full variable domain: DGGITQSPKYLFRKEGQNVTLSCEQNLNHDAMYWYRQDPGQGLRLIYYSQIVNDFQKGDIAEGYSVSREKKESFPLTVTSAQKNPTAFYLCASSIVASEQFFGPGTRLTVL.

This clonotype was seen ten or more times. V gene TRBV12-5 combines with J gene TRBJ2-7; no firm D call. Between the trimmed V and J ends, which lost 0 bases and 12 bases, there was a span of 15 bases. CDR3 length: 13 residues. Germline V gene sequence: CDR1 LGHNT, CDR2 FRNRAP. The CDR3 bases are TGTGCTAGTGGTTTGGTACCATTCGAAAGGGTGTACTTC. Amino acid sequence: CASGLVPFERVYF.

The chain combines TRBV10-3 with TRBJ1-3, with D hard to call. Germline CDR1 ENHRY, CDR2 SYGVKD. CDR3 size: 15 residues. The V gene lost 5 bases and the J gene lost 0 bases, with 11 bases spanning the gap. The CDR3 protein is CAISLGLNSGNTIYF. The CDR3 DNA reads TGTGCCATCAGTTTAGGTCTAAACTCTGGAAACACCATATATTTT.

This clonotype was counted only a few times. The J gene is TRBJ2-7, the V gene TRBV4-1; D remains ambiguous. Germline lookup yields CDR1 MGHRA and CDR2 YSYEKL. V was trimmed by 1 base and J by 9 bases, leaving 22 bases between them. The CDR3 has 16 amino acids. CDR3 amino acids: CASSQGDGSALRGQYF. The CDR3 DNA is TGCGCCAGCAGCCAAGGTGATGGAAGCGCCCTCCGCGGGCAGTACTTC.

This clonotype was detected many times. This chain uses TRBV25-1 with TRBJ1-2, with D unclear. Germline V gives CDR1 MGHDK, CDR2 SYGVNS. The CDR3 is 12 amino acids. V lost 3 bases, J lost 5 bases, and 7 bases lay in between. Here the CDR3 reads CASSDYRYGYTF. The CDR3 coding sequence is TGTGCCAGCAGTGATTACAGATATGGCTACACCTTC.

This clonotype has at least ten counts. This chain links TRBV7-3 with TRBJ2-3, with 8 nucleotides matching TRBD2. V shed 1 base, J shed 9 bases, and the junction held 3 bases outside the gene matches. The length of the CDR3 is 13 residues. Germline CDR1 reads SGHTA; CDR2 reads FQGTGA. CDR3 coding DNA: TGTGCCAGCAGCTTAAGCGTAGCGGGGACGCAGTATTTT. As protein: CASSLSVAGTQYF.

This clonotype showed up many times. The rearrangement joins TRBV7-6 to TRBJ2-7, with D hard to call. The CDR3 is 14 amino acids. Germline V gene sequence: CDR1 SGHVS, CDR2 FNYEAQ. Trimming removed 1 base at V and 2 bases at J, with 9 bases between. CDR3 sequence: CASSLGAATYEQYF. CDR3 in DNA: TGTGCCAGCAGCTTAGGGGCAGCGACCTACGAGCAGTACTTC.

The V gene is TRBV7-6, the J gene TRBJ2-5, with no clear D. Trimming took 9 bases from V and 4 from J, leaving 12 bases between them. CDR1 and CDR2 (germline): SGHVS, FNYEAQ. The CDR3 runs 12 residues. The CDR3 region is CASQGRRETQYF. In DNA, the CDR3 is TGTGCCAGTCAAGGCAGAAGAGAGACCCAGTACTTC.

The chain couples TRBV19 to TRBJ1-5; 12 bases are shared with TRBD1. Per germline, CDR1 LNHDA and CDR2 SQIVND (reference sequence). The CDR3 covers 19 residues. J lost 0 bases, V lost 2 bases, and 8 bases had no gene match. DNA of the CDR3: TGTGCCAGTAGTATAAGGGCGGGACAGGGGGCGCATAGCAATCAGCCCCAGCATTTT. This encodes CASSIRAGQGAHSNQPQHF.

This clonotype was picked up many times. The rearrangement links TRBV7-9 to TRBJ2-7; D is undetermined. The CDR3 runs 12 residues. Germline CDR1 reads SEHNR; CDR2 reads FQNEAQ (reference sequence). The V and J ends lost 5 bases and 2 bases respectively, with 7 bases between them. The CDR3 loop is CASSHSAYEQYF. CDR3 coding DNA: TGTGCCAGCAGCCACTCCGCCTACGAGCAGTACTTC.

This clonotype has at least ten counts. CDR3 sequence: CASSLVGTGTYEQYF. As DNA, the CDR3 is TGTGCCAGCAGCTTAGTAGGGACAGGGACCTACGAGCAGTACTTC. The J gene is TRBJ2-7, the V gene TRBV7-2, with TRBD1 matching over 9 bases. This CDR3 spans 15 amino acids. Germline V gene data show CDR1 as SGHTA and CDR2 as FQGNSA. The V gene end was trimmed by 1 base and the J gene end by 2 bases; junction bases not matched to a gene: 3.

In its sample, this clonotype was seen many times. The chain carries TRBV6-1 and TRBJ2-5; 9 bases are shared with TRBD1. With V trimmed by 4 bases and J by 9 bases, 12 bases remained unmatched. CDR1 is MNHNS and CDR2 is SASEGT in the germline V gene. The CDR3 is 15 residues long. The CDR3 bases are TGTGCCAGCAGTGTAACAGGGGGCGGGGTAGGGGCCCAGTACTTC. It encodes CASSVTGGGVGAQYF.